Below, 8 T cell receptor beta chains from the same sample are listed, as sequenced in a study of T cells in lung cancer brain metastases. Measured with immunoSEQ multiplex PCR; TCRdb has only the in-frame clones, and not every one. The sample lists some 5,100 clones; 88% were seen once. The sequencing sample was made of tumor tissue from the primary lung tumor. All receptors come from a man between 65 and 85 years old with non-small cell lung cancer.

This chain connects TRBV7-2 to TRBJ1-5; 7 bases match TRBD1. From germline, CDR1 is SGHTA and CDR2 FQGNSA. V shed 4 bases and J 7 bases; nucleotides not matched to a gene: 10. The CDR3 has 15 residues. CDR3 loop: CASSYRQGRGQPQHF. CDR3 sequence (DNA): TGTGCCAGCAGCTACAGACAGGGAAGGGGACAGCCCCAGCATTTT.

A single count supports this clone. This chain links TRBV9 with TRBJ1-1; maybe TRBD1 (5 bases). Trimming took 7 bases from V and 2 from J, leaving 15 bases between them. This CDR3 comprises 14 residues. CDR1 SGDLS and CDR2 YYNGEE come from the germline V gene. CDR3 region: CASGGAGGNTEAFF. CDR3 coding DNA: TGTGCCAGCGGAGGGGCCGGGGGTAACACTGAAGCTTTCTTT.

The rearrangement uses TRBV12-5 and TRBJ2-3; 10 bases match TRBD1. J gave up 5 bases and V 5 bases, and 4 bases lay outside the gene matches. The CDR3 loop spans 14 amino acids. Per the germline V gene, CDR1 is LGHNT and CDR2 is FRNRAP. CDR3 nucleotides: TGTGCTAGTGGTAAGGGACAGGGGATAGATACGCAGTATTTT. Protein: CASGKGQGIDTQYF.

This chain links TRBV30 with TRBJ1-5, with 7 positions matching TRBD1. Germline CDR1 GTSNPN, CDR2 SVGIG (reference sequence). This CDR3 contains 14 residues. J was trimmed by 7 bases and V by 1 base; bases with no gene match: 7. CDR3 in amino acids: CAWSDNRGKQPQHF. The CDR3, as DNA: TGTGCCTGGAGTGATAACAGGGGTAAACAGCCCCAGCATTTT.

This rearrangement joins TRBV5-4 to TRBJ2-2, with 7 nucleotides matching TRBD2. The CDR3 consists of 18 residues. Trimming took 4 bases from V and 9 from J; bases not matched to a gene: 21. CDR1 and CDR2 (germline): SGHNT, YYREEE (reference sequence). The CDR3 coding sequence is TGTGCCAGCAGCCGTCTAATCACGGGAGGCTCCGGGTCGAGGGAGCTGTTTTTT. Protein product: CASSRLITGGSGSRELFF.

The gene calls are TRBV9 and TRBJ2-1, with 9 bases aligning to TRBD2. This CDR3 comprises 15 residues. CDR1 is SGDLS, CDR2 YYNGEE, per germline. Trimming removed 0 bases from V and 9 bases from J; junction bases left unmatched: 7. The CDR3 DNA is TGTGCCAGCAGCGTAGGAGGTAGCGGGAGTTCTGAGCAGTTCTTC. Translated: CASSVGGSGSSEQFF.

The genes are TRBV5-1 and TRBJ1-1; 7 nucleotides align to TRBD1. The CDR3 extends over 13 amino acids. V lost 4 bases to trimming and J lost 5 bases; unmatched junction nucleotides: 5. CDR1 SGHRS and CDR2 YFSETQ come from the germline V gene. As DNA, the CDR3 is TGCGCCAGCAGCCAGACAGGGTTGACTGAAGCTTTCTTT. Its translation: CASSQTGLTEAFF.

The sample holds a few counts of this clone. The genes are TRBV20-1 and TRBJ2-5, with D hard to call. Deletions cut 2 bases from V and 9 bases from J, with 10 bases between. This CDR3 comprises 11 residues. CDR1 is DFQATT and CDR2 is SNEGSKA in the germline V gene (reference sequence). The CDR3 DNA sequence: TGCAGTGCTAGAAACTCCCATGCCCAGTACTTC. Residues: CSARNSHAQYF.